This T cell receptor beta chain was retrieved from a study of cytomegalovirus exposure and HLA in healthy donors. Findings of the study overall: Most TCR sequences were seen very rarely across donors, but some public TCRs occurred in many. In the 130 or so validation repertoires, approximately 94% of cluster scores exceeded 0, per a later analysis.

Assay used: immunoSEQ multiplex PCR; TCRdb lists only in-frame clones, some missing. In the table there are about 140,000 clones, almost 85% of which are singletons. V dropped 5 bases and J dropped 5 bases, with 12 bases sitting between them. Germline CDR1 reads MDHEN; CDR2 reads SYDVKM. The CDR3 is made up of 13 amino acids. Remarks on this clone: Its matching antigen is unknown. Other DNA sequences within the sample encode an identical CDR3.

The receptor comes from a woman younger than 45 in good health and CMV-seronegative. The sample comprised PBMCs. The chain couples TRBV28 to TRBJ2-5, with D hard to call. Here the CDR3 reads CASSLPGGETQYF. As DNA, the CDR3 is TGTGCCAGCAGTCTCCCGGGTGGGGAGACCCAGTACTTC.